One and the same sample provided the 6 T cell receptor beta chains below, sequenced in a study of CD8+ T cells in alopecia areata. Sequencing templates came from extracted RNA that was reverse transcribed into cDNA. Measured with immunoSEQ multiplex PCR; TCRdb has only the in-frame clones, and not every one. In the table there are some 120,000 clones, around 50% of which are singletons. The sequenced material came from NKG2D-low CD8+ T cells sorted from blood. The source is a human donor with alopecia areata.

With regard to this clone: Other nucleotide sequences from this sample produce the same CDR3. The CDR3 loop reads CASSLADTQYF. CDR3 sequence (DNA): TGTGCCAGCAGTTTAGCAGATACGCAGTATTTT. The V call is TRBV27, the J call TRBJ2-3; D call uncertain. Per germline, CDR1 MNHEY and CDR2 SMNVEV (reference sequence). Trimming stripped 2 bases from V and 4 bases from J, with 1 base between. CDR3 size: 11 residues.

This chain links TRBV7-8 with TRBJ2-5; D gene unclear. The CDR3 sequence is 10 residues long. Germline CDR1 is SGHVS and CDR2 is FQNEAQ. V was trimmed by 5 bases and J by 2 bases, leaving 0 bases between them. In DNA, the CDR3 is TGTGCCAGCAGCCAAGAGACCCAGTACTTC. Protein: CASSQETQYF.

The chain is built from TRBV29-1 and TRBJ2-7, with a possible D match to TRBD2 (6 bases). Trimming took off 7 bases at V and 0 bases at J, with 10 bases between the two ends. In germline, CDR1 is SQVTM, CDR2 ANQGSEA. The CDR3 is made up of 12 amino acids. The DNA of the CDR3 is TGCAGCGCCCGGGACTTCTCCTACGAGCAGTACTTC. Translation gives CSARDFSYEQYF.

This clone was detected only a few times. The V and J genes are TRBV29-1 and TRBJ2-1; TRBD2 aligns across 8 bases. Germline lookup yields CDR1 SQVTM and CDR2 ANQGSEA. The J segment lost 3 bases and the V segment lost 5 bases, leaving 3 bases of the junction unmatched. The CDR3 runs 13 residues. The CDR3 sequence is CSVKSGGYNEQFF. CDR3 DNA: TGCAGCGTTAAAAGCGGGGGCTACAATGAGCAGTTCTTC.

The V gene is TRBV29-1, the J gene TRBJ2-1; D gene ambiguous. V gave up 8 bases and J gave up 9 bases, with 11 bases separating them. Germline V gene data show CDR1 as SQVTM and CDR2 as ANQGSEA. This CDR3 region has 10 residues. In DNA, the CDR3 is TGCAGCACCCCAGGTCCTGAGCAGTTCTTC. This sequence encodes CSTPGPEQFF.

The chain carries TRBV11-2 and TRBJ2-3; D is uncertain. V was shortened by 2 bases and J by 4 bases, with 4 bases between the two germline ends. Germline loops: CDR1 SGHAT, CDR2 FQNNGV. CDR3 length equals 12 residues. The CDR3 nucleotides read TGTGCCAGCAGCTTAACACCAGATACGCAGTATTTT. It specifies CASSLTPDTQYF.